The clone carrying this T cell receptor beta chain was counted once. This CDR3 has 13 residues. V was clipped by 3 bases and J by 6 bases; unmatched bases: 4. From germline, CDR1 is GTSNPN and CDR2 SVGIG (reference sequence). Researchers prepared the TCRbeta library using unique molecular identifiers, the study reports. TCRdb fed the PCR reads into MiXCR, producing one record per CDR3 protein. The top ten hold around 2.3% of the sample, which has about 340,000 distinct CDR3 sequences, about a tenth seen once. The sample comes from a study of T-cell reconstitution after alpha-beta-depleted transplantation in children.

The chain links TRBV30 to TRBJ2-2, with 7 bases that match TRBD1. The input for sequencing was PBMCs from the stem cell graft donor, taken from the stem cell graft. The source is a human donor who donated a stem cell graft to a child with acute lymphoblastic leukemia. DNA for the CDR3: TGTGCCTGGAGACAGGGGAATGCCGGGGAGCTGTTTTTT. This gives the protein CAWRQGNAGELFF.